The clone carrying this T cell receptor beta chain was recorded at least ten times. Its specificity is not known. The data belong to a study of T-cell reconstitution after alpha-beta-depleted transplantation in children. General study points: Some patients' high day-60 TCRbeta diversity was attributed to recipient cells surviving conditioning. Most T-cell counts and diversity one year after the transplant came from T cells that were newly produced. Expanded graft clones numbering several hundred reportedly gave rise to alpha-beta T cells about two months after transplant.

Unique molecular identifiers were used in preparing the TCRbeta library. TCRdb processed the PCR reads anew with MiXCR; each CDR3 protein has one entry. Of around 300,000 distinct CDR3 sequences listed, over 7% are singletons. The germline V and J ends were trimmed by 3 bases and 6 bases, with 10 bases remaining between them. Germline V gene data show CDR1 as SGHDT and CDR2 as YYEEEE. The CDR3 has 12 amino acids. This TCR came from a female patient under 10 years old who had a stem cell transplant for Fanconi anemia, so the T cells may come from the graft donor. The sample in question was peripheral blood, obtained 360 days after TCRalphabeta/CD19-depleted stem cell transplant. The V and J genes are TRBV5-6 and TRBJ2-7; D ambiguous. The CDR3 sequence: CASSYQAIEQYF. The CDR3 DNA is TGTGCCAGCAGCTACCAGGCTATCGAGCAGTACTTC.